The T cell receptor (beta chain) under discussion was sequenced for a study of T cells in Graves' hyperthyroidism and ophthalmopathy. Germline CDR1 and CDR2: LNHDA and SQIVND (reference sequence). This CDR3 is 14 amino acids long. With 3 bases removed from V and 4 bases from J, the gap between germline ends came to 12 bases. RNA transcripts yielded amplified TCR beta CDR3 regions. First-round RT-PCR with HTBI primers amplified the TCR CDR3 region. TCRdb independently ran MiXCR on the multiplex PCR reads; one entry per CDR3 protein. The sample contains around 300,000 distinct CDR3 sequences, less than 30% of which appear only once. This clonotype was detected many times.

Sample: blood. J is TRBJ1-2 and V is TRBV19; D gene uncertain. The source of this sequence is a middle-aged man with Graves' hyperthyroidism that later progressed to Graves' ophthalmopathy. The chain's CDR3 is CASSMGEGIYGYTF. The CDR3 DNA sequence: TGTGCCAGTAGTATGGGCGAGGGAATCTATGGCTACACCTTC.